The clone carrying this T cell receptor beta chain appeared a single time. The data are from a study of T cell changes during pregnancy in multiple sclerosis. This CDR3 region has 14 residues. Trimming took 7 bases from V and 4 from J, leaving 16 bases between them. Germline loops: CDR1 MNHNS, CDR2 SASEGT. Profiling relied on immunoSEQ multiplex PCR, and the TCRdb table lists in-frame clones only, not all of them. Found here are about 60,000 clones, over 75% of them singletons; the top ten hold about 0.9%. The chain has TRBV6-1 and TRBJ1-2; the D gene is possibly TRBD1 (6 bases). This TCR derives from a female donor with multiple sclerosis, enrolled in a pregnancy study. This specimen consisted of peripheral blood, obtained before pregnancy. CDR3 residues: CASILRQAGYGYTF. CDR3 sequence (DNA): TGTGCCAGCATCCTCCGACAGGCGGGCTATGGCTACACCTTC.